This T cell receptor beta chain was sequenced in a study of T cell repertoires in cytomegalovirus infection. Study-wide points: Predominance within the ex vivo response was attributable to HLA-C-restricted CMV-specific TCR beta clonotypes. Accumulated public TCR beta family frequency recognized individuals carrying CMV together with the relevant HLA.

Concerning this clonotype itself: Antigen specificity is unknown. A much larger clone sits a single nucleotide away, making a read error possible.

TCRdb re-analysed the reads in MiXCR, keeping a single row per CDR3 protein. The table lists around 750,000 distinct CDR3 sequences, roughly 33% of them singletons. This TCR derives from a human donor in good health (CMV status not recorded). Some clones in this sample may be carry-over from other donors' samples. This material consisted of cultured CD8+ T cells from PBMCs, taken from culture after CMV antigen stimulation.

As DNA, the CDR3 is TGTGCCAGCAGCGAACTAGCGGGGGGGCTAAAGTTCATGGATACGCAGTATTTT. This translates into CASSELAGGLKFMDTQYF. The V gene is TRBV7-6, the J gene TRBJ2-3, with TRBD2 matching over 13 bases. Germline V gene sequence: CDR1 SGHVS, CDR2 FNYEAQ. The J segment lost 6 bases and the V segment lost 5 bases, leaving 14 bases of the junction unmatched. The CDR3 loop spans 18 amino acids.